The 32 T cell receptor beta chains in this list originate from one sample, sequenced in a study of cytomegalovirus exposure and HLA in healthy donors. The study ran its PCR with 60 Vbeta and 13 Jbeta primers. Repertoires were generated with immunoSEQ multiplex PCR, while TCRdb's copy carries only in-frame clones and drops some. This table has around 170,000 clones, roughly 84% appearing once. Sequences were obtained from PBMCs. These receptors were taken from a woman in her 50s in good health and CMV-seropositive.

The V call is TRBV6-5, the J call TRBJ2-3; D gene uncertain. The CDR3 has 14 amino acids. The germline V gene encodes CDR1 MNHEY and CDR2 SVGAGI. V was shortened by 2 bases and J by 3 bases, with 9 bases between the two germline ends. CDR3 protein: CASSYKRETDTQYF. The CDR3 bases are TGTGCCAGCAGTTACAAAAGAGAAACAGATACGCAGTATTTT.

V gene TRBV4-1 combines with J gene TRBJ2-1; TRBD2 agrees at 7 bases. This CDR3 has 16 amino acids. Losses at the gene ends were 1 base for V and 9 bases for J; bases not matched to a gene: 12. CDR1 and CDR2 from the germline V gene are MGHRA and YSYEKL. DNA for the CDR3: TGCGCCAGCAGCCAAGTTTCAGCTAGCGGTGGGACTGAGCAGTTCTTC. Translation: CASSQVSASGGTEQFF.

As DNA, the CDR3 is TGTGCCAGCAGTACCCCGGGACAGTACAATGAGCAGTTCTTC. Protein sequence: CASSTPGQYNEQFF. The V and J genes are TRBV6-6 and TRBJ2-1; 7 bases are shared with TRBD1. Per the germline V gene, CDR1 is MNHNY and CDR2 is SVGAGI (reference sequence). V lost 5 bases, J lost 4 bases, and 5 bases stayed unmatched. The CDR3 sequence is 14 residues long.

DNA for the CDR3: TGTGCCAGCAGTTCCGCGGGGCCCCCTTACAATGAGCAGTTCTTC. This encodes CASSSAGPPYNEQFF. The chain has TRBV28 and TRBJ2-1; tentatively, D is TRBD2 (6 bases). Looked up from germline, CDR1 is MDHEN and CDR2 is SYDVKM. This CDR3 is built from 15 residues. V lost 4 bases, J lost 4 bases, and 14 bases lay in between.

This clone was seen just once. The chain employs TRBV4-3 and TRBJ1-5; D gene uncertain. Trimming stripped 0 bases from V and 0 bases from J, with 9 bases between. CDR1 LGHNA and CDR2 YSLEER come from the germline V gene. The CDR3 covers 16 residues. The CDR3 sequence: CASSQDAYPSNQPQHF. The CDR3 DNA reads TGCGCCAGCAGCCAAGATGCCTACCCTAGCAATCAGCCCCAGCATTTT.

This clone was detected only a few times. The chain couples TRBV5-1 to TRBJ2-3; TRBD1 aligns across 8 bases. Trimming took 6 bases from V and 3 from J; bases not matched to a gene: 9. Looked up from germline, CDR1 is SGHRS and CDR2 is YFSETQ. The CDR3 spans 15 residues. The CDR3 is CASKWGRGRTDTQYF. In DNA, the CDR3 is TGCGCCAGCAAGTGGGGCAGGGGGCGGACAGATACGCAGTATTTT.

J is TRBJ2-5 and V is TRBV4-1, with 7 nucleotides matching TRBD2. V lost 0 bases to trimming and J lost 5 bases; unmatched junction nucleotides: 3. Germline V gene sequence: CDR1 MGHRA, CDR2 YSYEKL. The CDR3 consists of 14 residues. The CDR3 bases are TGCGCCAGCAGCCAAGAGGAGGGAGGGGAGACCCAGTACTTC. Protein: CASSQEEGGETQYF.

The V gene is TRBV11-2, the J gene TRBJ2-4; the match to TRBD2 covers 8 bases. There are 17 residues in the CDR3. CDR1 is SGHAT and CDR2 is FQNNGV in the germline V gene. With 1 base clipped from V and 11 bases from J, the junction kept 16 bases outside the gene matches. The CDR3 bases are TGTGCCAGCAGCTTAGCCGCGGGACCGGGGGGGAGGAACGTTCAGTACTTC. Encoded protein: CASSLAAGPGGRNVQYF.

The chain couples TRBV19 to TRBJ2-3, with 10 bases matching TRBD2. Germline values: CDR1 LNHDA, CDR2 SQIVND (reference sequence). This CDR3 comprises 19 residues. Losses at the gene ends were 4 bases for V and 3 bases for J; bases not matched to a gene: 16. In DNA form, the CDR3 reads TGTGCCAGTAGTACCCGCGGGGGGCAGGGACTAGCGAGGACAGATACGCAGTATTTT. Encoded protein: CASSTRGGQGLARTDTQYF.

This chain uses TRBV2 with TRBJ2-5; 11 bases agree with TRBD1. Germline V gene sequence: CDR1 SNHLY, CDR2 FYNNEI. The CDR3 has 14 residues. The trim removed 7 bases at V and 5 bases at J, leaving 6 bases unmatched. CDR3: CASKWTGGTETQYF. DNA for the CDR3: TGTGCCAGCAAGTGGACAGGGGGCACGGAGACCCAGTACTTC.

The J gene is TRBJ2-2, the V gene TRBV11-2, with 8 bases lining up with TRBD2. The CDR3 covers 15 residues. Germline V gene data show CDR1 as SGHAT and CDR2 as FQNNGV. V gave up 4 bases and J gave up 6 bases; unmatched junction bases: 7. The CDR3 nucleotides are TGTGCCAGCAGCTCAATGTGGACTAGCCCCGGGGAGCTGTTTTTT. Its translation is CASSSMWTSPGELFF.

The chain's CDR3 is CATAIRYGYTF. As DNA, the CDR3 is TGTGCCACCGCTATCCGATATGGCTACACCTTC. This chain connects TRBV15 to TRBJ1-2, with unresolved D. The CDR3 is 11 residues long. V lost 8 bases to trimming and J lost 5 bases, with 9 bases between them. Germline loops: CDR1 LNHNV, CDR2 YYDKDF (reference sequence).

The chain has TRBV12-5 and TRBJ2-7; 10 bases map to TRBD1. The trim removed 3 bases at V and 4 bases at J, leaving 6 bases unmatched. Germline V gene lookup returns CDR1 LGHNT and CDR2 FRNRAP. The CDR3 runs to 15 residues. CDR3 amino acids: CASGFLTGGQYEQYF. The CDR3 DNA follows: TGTGCTAGTGGTTTCCTGACAGGGGGCCAATACGAGCAGTACTTC.

The gene calls are TRBV6-1 and TRBJ1-2; unclear D gene. The V gene's germline CDR1 is MNHNS and CDR2 SASEGT. V was cut by 10 bases and J by 0 bases, with 12 bases left in between. The CDR3 is made up of 13 amino acids. CDR3 protein: CAIAFQANYGYTF. The DNA for the CDR3 is TGTGCCATCGCTTTCCAGGCTAACTATGGCTACACCTTC.

The rearrangement joins TRBV5-4 to TRBJ1-1; TRBD1 is a possible D gene (6 bases). Germline V gives CDR1 SGHNT, CDR2 YYREEE (reference sequence). Between the trimmed V and J ends, which lost 3 bases and 1 base, there was a span of 13 bases. CDR3 length: 15 residues. This chain's CDR3 is CASSSRGRGNTEAFF. In nucleotides, the CDR3 is TGTGCCAGCAGCTCCCGTGGCAGGGGGAACACTGAAGCTTTCTTT.

The gene calls are TRBV2 and TRBJ1-6, with 9 bases that match TRBD1. CDR1 and CDR2 (germline): SNHLY, FYNNEI. J lost 8 bases, V lost 5 bases, and 4 bases had no gene match. The CDR3 is made up of 14 amino acids. In DNA form, the CDR3 reads TGTGCCAGCAGTTTACAGGGGGCGGATTCACCCCTCCACTTT. Translated, it gives CASSLQGADSPLHF.

This clone was found once. The chain is built from TRBV6-5 and TRBJ1-2; D possibly corresponds to TRBD1 (6 bases). This CDR3 region has 12 residues. Trimming removed 8 bases at V and 8 bases at J, with 15 bases between. The germline gives CDR1 MNHEY, CDR2 SVGAGI. The CDR3 DNA sequence: TGTGCCAGCCCGAGACAGGCTAAGGGCTACACCTTC. Protein product: CASPRQAKGYTF.

The rearrangement joins TRBV7-8 to TRBJ1-6; 9 nucleotides agree with TRBD1. CDR3 length equals 14 residues. Germline V gene data show CDR1 as SGHVS and CDR2 as FQNEAQ. V shed 6 bases and J 9 bases; nucleotides not matched to a gene: 6. The CDR3 nucleotides read TGTGCCAGCAGTTCCGGGACAGGGCCTTCACCCCTCCACTTT. Amino acid sequence: CASSSGTGPSPLHF.

The genes are TRBV2 and TRBJ2-4; TRBD1 agrees at 7 bases. The CDR3 extends over 12 amino acids. The V gene end was trimmed by 8 bases and the J gene end by 8 bases; junction bases not matched to a gene: 6. Looked up from germline, CDR1 is SNHLY and CDR2 is FYNNEI. CDR3 amino acids: CASVTGEDIQYF. The CDR3 bases are TGTGCCAGCGTAACAGGGGAAGACATTCAGTACTTC.

The chain joins TRBV6-6 to TRBJ2-3; no firm D call. V was cut by 5 bases and J by 0 bases, with 9 bases left in between. The CDR3 totals 14 residues. CDR1 MNHNY and CDR2 SVGAGI come from the germline V gene (reference sequence). CDR3 bases: TGTGCCAGCAGTAACACGTTAAGCACAGATACGCAGTATTTT. This codes for CASSNTLSTDTQYF.

This chain connects TRBV27 to TRBJ2-1; perhaps TRBD2 as D (6 bases). Per the germline V gene, CDR1 is MNHEY and CDR2 is SMNVEV (reference sequence). V lost 3 bases to trimming and J lost 0 bases, with 12 bases between them. This CDR3 has 16 amino acids. The CDR3: CASSFFGGASYNEQFF. The CDR3 DNA is TGTGCCAGCAGTTTTTTCGGGGGAGCCTCCTACAATGAGCAGTTCTTC.

The chain uses TRBV11-2 and TRBJ1-4; D is ambiguous. The germline V gene encodes CDR1 SGHAT and CDR2 FQNNGV. The ends were cut back, 5 bases at V and 7 bases at J, with 14 bases in the middle. The CDR3 consists of 14 residues. DNA of the CDR3: TGTGCCAGCAGCCAAGTAAGGGAGAGTGAAAAACTGTTTTTT. Its protein product is CASSQVRESEKLFF.

The CDR3 reads CASRGGFGGNTIYF. CDR3 bases: TGTGCCAGCAGGGGGGGTTTTGGTGGAAACACCATATATTTT. The chain recombines TRBV27 with TRBJ1-3; maybe TRBD1 (5 bases). The CDR3 has 14 residues. V gave up 6 bases and J gave up 3 bases, with 12 bases separating them. Germline V CDR1 and CDR2: MNHEY, SMNVEV (reference sequence).

A remark on this clone: Its ends do not fully match the called genes, so a read error is possible. The chain couples TRBV7-9 to TRBJ2-3; the match to TRBD2 covers 7 bases. Germline loops: CDR1 SEHNR, CDR2 FQNEAQ (reference sequence). This CDR3 is 15 amino acids long. CDR3 sequence reads: CSSSLISGRGDTQYF. In DNA, the CDR3 is TGTTCCAGCAGCTTAATATCAGGGAGGGGAGATACGCAGTATTTT.

This chain uses TRBV12-5 with TRBJ1-1, with D perhaps TRBD1 (5 bases). V was trimmed by 2 bases and J by 5 bases, leaving 9 bases between them. This CDR3 spans 13 amino acids. Germline-derived CDR1 and CDR2 are LGHNT and FRNRAP. The CDR3 loop reads CASGLQGGTEAFF. The CDR3 DNA reads TGTGCTAGTGGTTTGCAGGGAGGGACTGAAGCTTTCTTT.

This chain uses TRBV9 with TRBJ1-1, with 9 bases fitting TRBD1. With V trimmed by 0 bases and J by 5 bases, 8 bases remained unmatched. This CDR3 region has 16 residues. Germline loops: CDR1 SGDLS, CDR2 YYNGEE. The CDR3 bases are TGTGCCAGCAGCGTAGGTTTACAGGGGGCTGGGACTGAAGCTTTCTTT. Translation gives CASSVGLQGAGTEAFF.

The chain uses TRBV9 and TRBJ1-2; D remains unclear. With 0 bases removed from V and 9 bases from J, the gap between germline ends came to 9 bases. CDR1 and CDR2 from the germline V gene are SGDLS and YYNGEE. The CDR3 is 12 amino acids. DNA for the CDR3: TGTGCCAGCAGCGTAGGTCGGGATAGCTACACCTTC. Protein product: CASSVGRDSYTF.

The rearrangement joins TRBV19 to TRBJ2-5; 9 bases agree with TRBD2. The germline gives CDR1 LNHDA, CDR2 SQIVND (reference sequence). The CDR3 is 16 amino acids. V dropped 7 bases and J dropped 5; count of bases not matched to a gene: 14. CDR3 nucleotides: TGTGCCAGTACGGCTAGCGGGGTCCCACGAGGTGAGACCCAGTACTTC. Translating it yields CASTASGVPRGETQYF.

This rearrangement joins TRBV2 to TRBJ1-1; TRBD1 matches at 9 bases. The V gene's germline CDR1 is SNHLY and CDR2 FYNNEI. CDR3 length equals 16 residues. The trim removed 4 bases at V and 0 bases at J, leaving 6 bases unmatched. Here the CDR3 DNA reads TGTGCCAGCAGTGGAGAGGACAGGGGACTGAACACTGAAGCTTTCTTT. Its protein product is CASSGEDRGLNTEAFF.

The chain uses TRBV4-3 and TRBJ2-3, with 9 bases aligning to TRBD2. Trimming cost V 4 bases and J 6 bases; bases outside gene matches: 8. CDR3 length equals 15 residues. In germline, CDR1 is LGHNA, CDR2 YSLEER. CDR3 sequence (DNA): TGCGCCAGCAGCCCATTAGGGCGGGGGGGCGATACGCAGTATTTT. This codes for CASSPLGRGGDTQYF.

This rearrangement joins TRBV12-5 to TRBJ1-5; D is unclear. There are 13 residues in the CDR3. Trimming left V 5 bases short and J 2 bases short, with 7 bases between. In germline, CDR1 is LGHNT, CDR2 FRNRAP. The CDR3 loop is CASGVSGNQPQHF. In DNA, the CDR3 is TGTGCTAGTGGTGTTAGTGGCAATCAGCCCCAGCATTTT. Full variable domain (outside the CDR3, taken from reference TRBV12-5 and TRBJ1-5): DARVTQTPRHKVTEMGQEVTMRCQPILGHNTVFWYRQTMMQGLELLAYFRNRAPLDDSGMPKDRFSAEMPDATLATLKIQPSEPRDSAVYFCASGVSGNQPQHFGDGTRLSIL.

The CDR3, as DNA: TGCGCCAGCAGCCCTCCTAGCGGGGTTAACACCGGGGAGCTGTTTTTT. It codes for CASSPPSGVNTGELFF. The chain is built from TRBV5-1 and TRBJ2-2; 9 nucleotides agree with TRBD2. Germline-derived CDR1 and CDR2 are SGHRS and YFSETQ. CDR3 length: 16 amino acids. V was clipped by 4 bases and J by 2 bases; unmatched bases: 6.